Sequencing of this T cell receptor (beta chain) was carried out in a study of blood T cell repertoires in COVID-19. In germline, CDR1 is MGHRA, CDR2 YSYEKL. The V gene end was trimmed by 0 bases and the J gene end by 12 bases; junction bases not matched to a gene: 7. The CDR3 is 15 residues long. Profiling relied on immunoSEQ multiplex PCR, and the TCRdb table lists in-frame clones only, not all of them. The sample gives a few hundred thousand clones, 90% of which show up once; about 0.63% is in the top ten. Adults between roughly 18 and 90 years of age took part from 24 US areas. Specimen: PBMCs or T cells enriched from blood (not recorded which). The chain couples TRBV4-1 to TRBJ1-6, with 8 bases matching TRBD1. This sequence originates from a man between 18 and 29 years old who had recovered from COVID-19. The CDR3 loop reads CASSQEDRDTRPLHF. The CDR3 bases are TGCGCCAGCAGCCAAGAGGACAGGGACACGAGACCCCTCCACTTT.